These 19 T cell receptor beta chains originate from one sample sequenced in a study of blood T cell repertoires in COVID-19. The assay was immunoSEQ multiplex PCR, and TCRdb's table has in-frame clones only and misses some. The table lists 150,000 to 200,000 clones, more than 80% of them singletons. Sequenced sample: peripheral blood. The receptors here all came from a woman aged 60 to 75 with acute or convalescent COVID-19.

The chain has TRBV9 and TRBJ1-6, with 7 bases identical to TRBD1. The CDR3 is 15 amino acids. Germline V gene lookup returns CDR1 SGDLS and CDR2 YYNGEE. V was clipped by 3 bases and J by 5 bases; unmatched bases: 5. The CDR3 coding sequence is TGTGCCAGCAGCGGATTGGGACAGAATAATTCACCCCTCCACTTT. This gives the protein CASSGLGQNNSPLHF.

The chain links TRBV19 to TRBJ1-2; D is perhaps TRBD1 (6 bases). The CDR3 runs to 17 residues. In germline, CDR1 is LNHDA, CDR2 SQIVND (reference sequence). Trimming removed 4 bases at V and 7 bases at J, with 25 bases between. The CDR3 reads CASSKEGSTGFLSGYTF. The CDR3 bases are TGTGCCAGTAGTAAAGAGGGGTCTACAGGGTTTTTGTCTGGCTACACCTTC. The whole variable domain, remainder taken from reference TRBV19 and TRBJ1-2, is DGGITQSPKYLFRKEGQNVTLSCEQNLNHDAMYWYRQDPGQGLRLIYYSQIVNDFQKGDIAEGYSVSREKKESFPLTVTSAQKNPTAFYLCASSKEGSTGFLSGYTFGSGTRLTVV.

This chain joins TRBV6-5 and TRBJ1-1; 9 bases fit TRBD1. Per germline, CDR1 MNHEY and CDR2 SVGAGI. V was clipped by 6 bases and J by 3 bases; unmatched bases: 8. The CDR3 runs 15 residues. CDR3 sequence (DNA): TGTGCCAGCAGGAAAACAGGGGGCCTGGACACTGAAGCTTTCTTT. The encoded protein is CASRKTGGLDTEAFF.

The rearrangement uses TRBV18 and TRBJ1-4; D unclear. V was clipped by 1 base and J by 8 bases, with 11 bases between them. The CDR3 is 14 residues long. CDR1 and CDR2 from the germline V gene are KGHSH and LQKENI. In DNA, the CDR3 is TGTGCCAGCTCACCACGGGGTAGCGAGGAAAAACTGTTTTTT. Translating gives CASSPRGSEEKLFF.

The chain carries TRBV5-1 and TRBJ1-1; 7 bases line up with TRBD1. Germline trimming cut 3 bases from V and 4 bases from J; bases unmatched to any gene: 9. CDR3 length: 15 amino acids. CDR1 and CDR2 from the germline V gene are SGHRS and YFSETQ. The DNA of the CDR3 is TGCGCCAGCAGCTCTACAGGGGTCGAGGGCACTGAAGCTTTCTTT. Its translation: CASSSTGVEGTEAFF.

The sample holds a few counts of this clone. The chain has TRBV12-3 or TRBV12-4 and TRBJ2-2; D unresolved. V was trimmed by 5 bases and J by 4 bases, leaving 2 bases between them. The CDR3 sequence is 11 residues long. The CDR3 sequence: CASSRTGELFF. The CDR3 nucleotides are TGTGCCAGCAGTCGCACCGGGGAGCTGTTTTTT.

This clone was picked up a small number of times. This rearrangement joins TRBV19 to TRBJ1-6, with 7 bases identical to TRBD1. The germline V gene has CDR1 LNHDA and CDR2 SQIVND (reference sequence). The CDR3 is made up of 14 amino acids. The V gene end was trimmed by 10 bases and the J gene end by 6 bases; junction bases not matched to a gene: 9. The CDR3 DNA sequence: TGTGCCATACAAGACAGGGCGCGTAATTCACCCCTCCACTTT. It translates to CAIQDRARNSPLHF.

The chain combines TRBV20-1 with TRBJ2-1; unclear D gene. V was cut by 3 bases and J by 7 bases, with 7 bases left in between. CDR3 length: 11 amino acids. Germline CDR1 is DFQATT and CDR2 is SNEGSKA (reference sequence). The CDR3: CSASLRNEQFF. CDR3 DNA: TGCAGTGCTAGTTTACGGAATGAGCAGTTCTTC.

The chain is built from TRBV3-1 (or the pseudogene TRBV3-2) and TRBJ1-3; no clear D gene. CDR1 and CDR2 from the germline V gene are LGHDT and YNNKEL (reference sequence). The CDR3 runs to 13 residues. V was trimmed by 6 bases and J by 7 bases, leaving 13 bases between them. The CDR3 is CASSPGLRNTIYF. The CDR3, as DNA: TGTGCCAGCAGTCCTGGTTTGAGGAACACCATATATTTT.

In DNA form, the CDR3 reads TGCAGCGTTGCCCAAGCCGGGGCCAACGTCCTGACTTTC. It encodes CSVAQAGANVLTF. The rearrangement links TRBV29-1 to TRBJ2-6; no reliable D call. V dropped 4 bases and J dropped 4 bases, with 8 bases sitting between them. The CDR3 is made up of 13 amino acids. Germline values: CDR1 SQVTM, CDR2 ANQGSEA.

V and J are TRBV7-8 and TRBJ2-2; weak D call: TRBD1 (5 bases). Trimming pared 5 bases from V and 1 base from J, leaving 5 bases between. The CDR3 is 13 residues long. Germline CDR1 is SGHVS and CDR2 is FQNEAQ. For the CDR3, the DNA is TGTGCCAGCAGCGGACAGAACACCGGGGAGCTGTTTTTT. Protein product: CASSGQNTGELFF.

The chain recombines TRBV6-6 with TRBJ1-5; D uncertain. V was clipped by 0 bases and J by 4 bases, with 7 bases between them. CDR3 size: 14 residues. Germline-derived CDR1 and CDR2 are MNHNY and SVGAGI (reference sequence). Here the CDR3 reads CASSYSEDNQPQHF. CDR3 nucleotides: TGTGCCAGCAGTTACTCGGAGGATAATCAGCCCCAGCATTTT.

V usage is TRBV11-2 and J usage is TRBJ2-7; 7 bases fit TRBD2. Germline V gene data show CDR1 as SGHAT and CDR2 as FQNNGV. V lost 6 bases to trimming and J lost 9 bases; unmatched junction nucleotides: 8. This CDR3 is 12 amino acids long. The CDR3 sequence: CASRAAGTTQYF. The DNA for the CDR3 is TGTGCCAGCAGGGCGGCCGGGACTACGCAGTACTTC.

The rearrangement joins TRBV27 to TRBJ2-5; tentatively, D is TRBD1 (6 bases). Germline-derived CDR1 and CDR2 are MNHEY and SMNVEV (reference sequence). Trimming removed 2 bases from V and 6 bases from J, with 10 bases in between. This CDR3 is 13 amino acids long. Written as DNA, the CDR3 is TGTGCCAGCAGTTTAGGACAGCGGCAGACCCAGTACTTC. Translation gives CASSLGQRQTQYF.

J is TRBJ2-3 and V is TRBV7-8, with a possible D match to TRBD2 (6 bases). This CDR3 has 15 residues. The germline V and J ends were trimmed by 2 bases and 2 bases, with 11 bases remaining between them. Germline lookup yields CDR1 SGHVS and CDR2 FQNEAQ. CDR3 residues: CASSLRRDLTDTQYF. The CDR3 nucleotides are TGTGCCAGCAGCTTACGGCGGGACCTCACAGATACGCAGTATTTT.

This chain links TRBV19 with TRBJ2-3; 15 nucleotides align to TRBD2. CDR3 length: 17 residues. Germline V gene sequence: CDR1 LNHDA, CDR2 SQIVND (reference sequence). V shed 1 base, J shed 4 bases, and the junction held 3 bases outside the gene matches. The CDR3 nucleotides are TGTGCCAGTAGTATAGGGACTAGCGGGAGGGGATCAGATACGCAGTATTTT. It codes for CASSIGTSGRGSDTQYF.

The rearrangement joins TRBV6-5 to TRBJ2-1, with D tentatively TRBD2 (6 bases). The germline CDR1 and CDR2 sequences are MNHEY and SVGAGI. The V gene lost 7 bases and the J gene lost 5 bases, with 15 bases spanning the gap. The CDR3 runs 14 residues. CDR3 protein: CASTRLEGNNEQFF. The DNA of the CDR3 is TGTGCCAGCACTCGTTTGGAGGGTAACAATGAGCAGTTCTTC.

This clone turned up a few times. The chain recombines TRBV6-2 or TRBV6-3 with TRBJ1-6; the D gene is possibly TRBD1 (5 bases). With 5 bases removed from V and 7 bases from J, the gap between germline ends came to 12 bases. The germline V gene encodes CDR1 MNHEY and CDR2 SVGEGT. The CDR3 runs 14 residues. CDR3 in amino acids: CASSDPGGNSPLHF. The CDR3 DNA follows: TGTGCCAGCAGTGATCCCGGGGGGAATTCACCCCTCCACTTT.

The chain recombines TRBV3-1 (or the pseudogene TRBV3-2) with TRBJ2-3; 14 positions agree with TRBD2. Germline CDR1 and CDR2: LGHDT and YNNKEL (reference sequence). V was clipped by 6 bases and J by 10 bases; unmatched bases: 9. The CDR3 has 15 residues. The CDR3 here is CASSTGTSGSPAQYF. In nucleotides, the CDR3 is TGTGCCAGCAGTACCGGGACTAGCGGGAGTCCTGCGCAGTATTTT.